This T cell receptor (beta chain) was sequenced during a study of tissue T cells after allogeneic stem cell transplantation (dated by TCRdb to about 2022). Regarding the research as a whole: The study profiled TCR beta repertoires across many tissues from research autopsies of patients with and without GVHD, plus mouse models of GVHD. The human arm was a prospective observational study without blinding or randomization.

The library was obtained by the immunoSEQ multiplex PCR assay. TCRbeta CDR3 sequencing was done by Adaptive Biotechnologies at survey depth, reporting CDR3 sequences, V/J genes, productive frequency and template counts. TCR beta CDR3 regions were amplified from genomic DNA instead of RNA. Processing in the source paper ran as follows. Pairwise repertoire overlap between tissues was quantified with Jensen-Shannon divergence, where 1 means complete divergence and 0 identical. Tissues were clustered by single-linkage agglomerative hierarchical clustering of pairwise JSD values, and the clustering results were displayed as dendrograms. GLIPH2 was run on all patient samples with simulation_depth 1000, kmer_min_depth 3, cdr3_length_cutoff 8, keeping groups with more than two unique CDR3s. A standardized tissue-overlap score was generated by extrapolating Jaccard GLIPH-group overlap across patients to a standard repertoire size of 1000 clones. Linear mixed-effect models, with tissue as a fixed effect and individual as a random effect, were used to test how diversity related to clinical or experimental variables. In its TCRdb copy, this immuneACCESS table keeps in-frame sequences only and misses some clones. Where compared with another copy, unresolved V genes explain less than half of these, and the others have no known cause. D and trimming come from the DNA, and the V and J calls and clone size come from that table. Across this sample there are about 48,000 clones, with approximately 70% seen only once. 0.5% to 0.6% of the sample comes from the top ten.

V trim: 1 base; J trim: 3 bases; unmatched bases: 2. The CDR3 has 15 amino acids, counting the end cysteine and phenylalanine. The DNA has 42 bases, all within the CDR3, and is read from base 1. Taken from the germline V gene, the CDR1 and CDR2 loops are MNHDT and YYDKIL. Findings and caveats that apply to the study as a whole: Sampling depth was acknowledged as a limitation, and the patient cohort was both small and clinically heterogeneous. The study did not determine which tissue TCRs were alloreactive or antigen-specific, and some clones might have been persisting host cells. In both patients and mice, T cells from blood and spleen picked up only a limited part of the TCR repertoire that was detected in tissues. Within patients, how anatomically similar tissues were was a major factor shaping TCR repertoire composition, regardless of disease or transplant status. Only a few T cell clones appeared in more than one patient, yet motif-based clustering showed tissue-specific repertoire signatures that were shared between patients.

In the case of this clone: Its antigen remains undetermined. Since the receptor is from a mouse, mouse gene names and germline sequences apply. The read stops 1 residue short of the end of the CDR3; the missing end is completed from the germline J gene.

This clonotype was sampled from a pool of C57BL/6 mice in good health. The chain was built from TRBV17 and TRBJ2-1, with 8 bases in between that match TRBD2. Material: sorted cells pooled from one or two spleens. This receptor has the CDR3 CASSRGGGRYAEQFF. The part of the CDR3 DNA that was read is TGTGCTAGCAGTAGAGGGGGGGGGCGCTATGCTGAGCAGTTC.